This T cell receptor (beta chain) was identified during a study of T cell responses to AZD1222 COVID-19 vaccine. This clone counts as medium-sized. Sequencing was performed with immunoSEQ multiplex PCR; in TCRdb, only in-frame clones are kept and a portion is missing. The table has about 110,000 clones, about 95% seen once. The receptor comes from an adult who received the AZD1222 COVID-19 vaccine. The sequenced sample was peripheral blood, obtained 28 days after the second AZD1222 dose.

In nucleotides, the CDR3 is TGTGCCAGCAGTCCGCGGGAAACAGATACGCAGTATTTT. It specifies CASSPRETDTQYF. This chain uses TRBV6-2 or TRBV6-3 with TRBJ2-3, with a weak D call TRBD2 (6 bases). The CDR3 has 13 residues. The V gene lost 5 bases and the J gene lost 3 bases, with 9 bases spanning the gap. Germline-derived CDR1 and CDR2 are MNHEY and SVGEGT.